This T cell receptor beta chain was sequenced during a study of blood T cell repertoires in COVID-19. The germline V and J ends were trimmed by 1 base and 2 bases, with 10 bases remaining between them. CDR3 length equals 15 residues. Germline V lookup: CDR1 SGHVS, CDR2 FQNEAQ. Produced via immunoSEQ multiplex PCR; TCRdb's table is partial and in-frame only. The sample gives 430,000 or so clones, approximately 90% of which show up once; 0.65% to 1% is in the top ten. The TCR comes from a man aged 18 to 35 with COVID-19, enrolled during active disease. The chain uses TRBV7-8 and TRBJ2-3; D ambiguous. The sequencing sample was made of peripheral blood. CDR3 nucleotide sequence: TGTGCCAGCAGCTTAGGATCTGGAGCCACAGATACGCAGTATTTT. As protein: CASSLGSGATDTQYF.